Below, 7 T cell receptor beta chains from the same sample are listed, as sequenced in a study of cytomegalovirus exposure and HLA in healthy donors. 13 Jbeta primers and 60 Vbeta primers were used for the PCR. Assay: immunoSEQ multiplex PCR; the TCRdb copy retains only in-frame clones and omits some. The sample carries 90,000 to 140,000 clones, around 85% recorded once. Source material: PBMCs. These receptors were obtained from a man younger than 45 in good health and CMV-seropositive.

The V call is TRBV10-3, the J call TRBJ1-1, with D perhaps TRBD1 (5 bases). CDR1 and CDR2 (germline): ENHRY, SYGVKD. This CDR3 is 12 amino acids long. V gave up 7 bases and J gave up 3 bases, with 9 bases separating them. The CDR3 here is CAIKAGHTEAFF. The CDR3 coding sequence is TGTGCCATCAAGGCAGGGCACACTGAAGCTTTCTTT.

The chain combines TRBV11-2 with TRBJ1-6, with 10 bases aligning to TRBD1. Trimming removed 5 bases from V and 12 bases from J; junction bases left unmatched: 7. The CDR3 has 14 residues. The V gene's germline CDR1 is SGHAT and CDR2 FQNNGV. DNA for the CDR3: TGTGCCAGCAGCCGTAGACAGGGGGCCGGACCCCTCCACTTT. This translates into CASSRRQGAGPLHF. Complete variable domain (other parts from reference TRBV11-2 and TRBJ1-6): EAGVAQSPRYKIIEKRQSVAFWCNPISGHATLYWYQQILGQGPKLLIQFQNNGVVDDSQLPKDRFSAERLKGVDSTLKIQPAKLEDSAVYLCASSRRQGAGPLHFGNGTRLTVT.

This rearrangement joins TRBV29-1 to TRBJ2-3; 11 bases are shared with TRBD2. This CDR3 has 15 residues. V shed 7 bases, J shed 2 bases, and the junction held 8 bases outside the gene matches. Germline CDR1 SQVTM, CDR2 ANQGSEA. CDR3 protein: CSAGGTSGATDTQYF. The CDR3 DNA follows: TGCAGCGCTGGGGGGACTAGCGGCGCCACAGATACGCAGTATTTT.

V usage is TRBV27 and J usage is TRBJ1-1, with D possibly TRBD1 on 6 matching bases. V dropped 5 bases and J dropped 1 base, with 14 bases sitting between them. The CDR3 contains 15 residues. Germline CDR1 is MNHEY and CDR2 is SMNVEV (reference sequence). The CDR3, as DNA: TGTGCCAGCAGTCCGTCCGGACAGCCGAACACTGAAGCTTTCTTT. It is translated as CASSPSGQPNTEAFF.

The chain is built from TRBV10-3 and TRBJ2-2, with 12 bases matching TRBD1. Trimming took 6 bases from V and 1 from J; bases not matched to a gene: 3. CDR1 and CDR2 from the germline V gene are ENHRY and SYGVKD. The CDR3 is made up of 16 amino acids. In DNA, the CDR3 is TGTGCCATCAGGGGGACAGGGGGCTGGAACACCGGGGAGCTGTTTTTT. Translating gives CAIRGTGGWNTGELFF.

The chain employs TRBV25-1 and TRBJ1-2, with D possibly matching TRBD1 (6 bases). The CDR3 totals 15 residues. Trimming removed 2 bases at V and 8 bases at J, with 18 bases between. Germline V gene data show CDR1 as MGHDK and CDR2 as SYGVNS. Here the CDR3 DNA reads TGTGCCAGCAGTGAACCCAGGGGAACGGATTCCGGCTACACCTTC. The encoded protein is CASSEPRGTDSGYTF.

The chain is built from TRBV6-5 and TRBJ2-5; D unresolved. The V end was cut by 2 bases, the J end by 0 bases, with 7 bases between. This CDR3 spans 14 amino acids. Germline V gene lookup returns CDR1 MNHEY and CDR2 SVGAGI. This chain's CDR3 is CASSYQKYQETQYF. The CDR3 nucleotides are TGTGCCAGCAGTTACCAGAAGTACCAAGAGACCCAGTACTTC.